This T cell receptor (beta chain) stems from a study of T cells in Graves' hyperthyroidism and ophthalmopathy. The study, taken as a whole, reports: Progression to ophthalmopathy was predicted a median of 6.5 months early.

J gave up 4 bases and V 2 bases, and 5 bases lay outside the gene matches. Looked up from germline, CDR1 is SGHDT and CDR2 is YYEEEE. CDR3 length: 14 residues. A remark on this clonotype: The antigen is unknown.

TCR beta CDR3 regions were amplified from RNA transcripts. The HTBI primer set drove a first-round RT-PCR of the TCR CDR3. MiXCR was run by TCRdb on the multiplex PCR reads, yielding one entry per CDR3 protein. The sample gives 600,000 to 650,000 distinct CDR3 sequences, under 20% of which show up once; 3.5% to 4% is in the top ten. The sequence derives from a woman aged 25 to 39 with Graves' hyperthyroidism. Material for sequencing was blood. This rearrangement joins TRBV5-6 to TRBJ2-7, with TRBD1 identical over 8 bases. Here the CDR3 reads CASSFLGQDYEQYF. The CDR3, as DNA: TGTGCCAGCAGCTTTTTGGGACAGGATTACGAGCAGTACTTC.